This T cell receptor beta chain stems from a study of regulatory T cells in long-lasting Graves disease. Study outcomes and limitations: Relative to newly diagnosed Graves' patients, persistent ones had lower TCR diversity.

Germline loops: CDR1 MNHEY, CDR2 SMNVEV (reference sequence). The CDR3 sequence is 11 residues long. V was clipped by 5 bases and J by 9 bases, with 8 bases between them. TCR beta libraries were built with iRepertoire HTBI primers and Arm-PCR of CDR3 regions. TCRdb reprocessed the multiplex PCR reads with MiXCR, giving one entry per CDR3 protein. This sample has 250,000 or so distinct CDR3 sequences; 18% occur once, and the top ten carry around 15%. This sample's time point: newly diagnosed GD, antithyroid drugs for less than 3 months. PBMCs provided the RNA from which the TCR library was made. As collected, the peripheral blood samples measured around 9 milliliters each and went into EDTA tubes. The table lists this clonotype with many counts. What it binds is not known. These same records also appear under a second study, on T cells in Graves' hyperthyroidism and ophthalmopathy. As that report states: Among thyroid clonotypes expanded above 0.001, most also appeared in blood. Model predictions of ophthalmopathy came a median approximately 6.5 months before onset.

The receptor was derived from a woman aged 25 to 39 with Graves disease. This chain links TRBV27 with TRBJ2-1, with D possibly matching TRBD2 (5 bases). The specimen was peripheral blood mononuclear cells (PBMCs), collected at new diagnosis, from a patient treated with antithyroid drugs. The CDR3 bases are TGTGCCAGCAGTCCTGGGAGTGAGCAGTTCTTC. Translation: CASSPGSEQFF.